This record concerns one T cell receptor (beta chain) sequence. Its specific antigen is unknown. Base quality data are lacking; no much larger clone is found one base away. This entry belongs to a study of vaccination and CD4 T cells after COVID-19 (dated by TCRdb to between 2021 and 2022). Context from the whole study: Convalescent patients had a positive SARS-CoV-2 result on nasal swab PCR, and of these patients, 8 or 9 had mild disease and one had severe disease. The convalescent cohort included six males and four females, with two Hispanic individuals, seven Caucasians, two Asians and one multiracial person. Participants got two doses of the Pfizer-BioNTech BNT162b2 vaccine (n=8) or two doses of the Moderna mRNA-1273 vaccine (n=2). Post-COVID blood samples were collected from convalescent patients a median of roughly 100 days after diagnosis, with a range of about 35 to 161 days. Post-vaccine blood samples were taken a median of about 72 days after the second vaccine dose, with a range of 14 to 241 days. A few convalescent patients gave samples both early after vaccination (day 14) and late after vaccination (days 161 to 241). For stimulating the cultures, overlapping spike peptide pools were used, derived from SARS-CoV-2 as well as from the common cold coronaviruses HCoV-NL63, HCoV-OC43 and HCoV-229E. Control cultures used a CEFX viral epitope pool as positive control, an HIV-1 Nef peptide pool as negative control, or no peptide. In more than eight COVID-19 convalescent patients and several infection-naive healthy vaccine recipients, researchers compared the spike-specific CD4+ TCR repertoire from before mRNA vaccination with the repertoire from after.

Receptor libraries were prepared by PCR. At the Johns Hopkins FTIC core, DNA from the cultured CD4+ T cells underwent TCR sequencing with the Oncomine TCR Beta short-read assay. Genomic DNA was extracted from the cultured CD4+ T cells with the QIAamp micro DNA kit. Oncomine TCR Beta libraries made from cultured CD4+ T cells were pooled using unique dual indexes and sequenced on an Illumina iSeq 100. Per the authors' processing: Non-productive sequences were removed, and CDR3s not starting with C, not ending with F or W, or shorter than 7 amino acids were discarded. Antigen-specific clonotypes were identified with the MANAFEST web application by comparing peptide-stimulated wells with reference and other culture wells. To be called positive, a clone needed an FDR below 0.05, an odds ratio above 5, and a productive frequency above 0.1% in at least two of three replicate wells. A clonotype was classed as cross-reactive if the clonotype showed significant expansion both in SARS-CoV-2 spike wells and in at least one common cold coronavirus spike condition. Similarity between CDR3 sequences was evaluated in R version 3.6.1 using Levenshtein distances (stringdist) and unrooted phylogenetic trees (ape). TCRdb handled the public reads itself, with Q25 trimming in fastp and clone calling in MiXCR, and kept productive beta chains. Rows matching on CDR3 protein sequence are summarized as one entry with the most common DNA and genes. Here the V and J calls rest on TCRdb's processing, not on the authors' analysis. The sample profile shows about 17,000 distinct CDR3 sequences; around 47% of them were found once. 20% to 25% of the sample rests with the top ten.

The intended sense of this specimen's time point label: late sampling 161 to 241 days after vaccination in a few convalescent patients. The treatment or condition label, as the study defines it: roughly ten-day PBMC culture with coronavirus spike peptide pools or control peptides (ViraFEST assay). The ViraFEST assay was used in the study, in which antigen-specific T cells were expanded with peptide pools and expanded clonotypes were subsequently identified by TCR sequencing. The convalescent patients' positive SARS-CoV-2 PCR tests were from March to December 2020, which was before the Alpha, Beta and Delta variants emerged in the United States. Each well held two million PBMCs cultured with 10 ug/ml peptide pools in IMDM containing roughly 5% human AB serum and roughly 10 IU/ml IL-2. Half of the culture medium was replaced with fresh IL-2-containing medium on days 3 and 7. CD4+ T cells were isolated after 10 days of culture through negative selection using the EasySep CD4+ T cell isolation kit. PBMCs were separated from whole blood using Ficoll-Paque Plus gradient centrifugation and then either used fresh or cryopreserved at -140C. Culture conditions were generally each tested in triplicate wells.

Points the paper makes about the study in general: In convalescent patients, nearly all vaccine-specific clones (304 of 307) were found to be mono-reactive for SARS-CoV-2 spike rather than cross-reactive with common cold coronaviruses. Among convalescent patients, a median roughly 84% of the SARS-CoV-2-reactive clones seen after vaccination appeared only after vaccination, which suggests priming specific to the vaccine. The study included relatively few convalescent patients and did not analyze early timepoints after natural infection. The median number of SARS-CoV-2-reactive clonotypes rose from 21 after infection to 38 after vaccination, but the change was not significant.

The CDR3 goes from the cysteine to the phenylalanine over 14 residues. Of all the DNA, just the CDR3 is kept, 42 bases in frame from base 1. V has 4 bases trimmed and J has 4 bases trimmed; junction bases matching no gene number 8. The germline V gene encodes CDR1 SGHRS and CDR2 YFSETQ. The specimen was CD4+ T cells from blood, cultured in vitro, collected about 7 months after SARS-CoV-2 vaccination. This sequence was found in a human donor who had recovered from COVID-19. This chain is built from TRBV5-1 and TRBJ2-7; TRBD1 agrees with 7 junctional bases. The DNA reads TGCGCCAGCAGCCGACAGGGAGAGCGGTACGAGCAGTACTTC. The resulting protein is CASSRQGERYEQYF.